A selection of T cell receptor beta chains follows, all from one sample in a study of blood T cell repertoires in COVID-19. Sequencing was performed with immunoSEQ multiplex PCR; in TCRdb, only in-frame clones are kept and a portion is missing. The sample includes about 480,000 clones, approximately 91% of them seen just once. Source material: peripheral blood. Receptor source: a woman between 50 and 59 years old with COVID-19, enrolled during active disease. Each CDR3 is given with its conserved first and last residue. D genes are given only for firm matches. Only some rows state a clone size, as once, few, many or a class for expanded clones.

J | size | V | D | CDR3 | DNA
TRBJ1-6 | NA | TRBV30 | TRBD1 | CAWRITGGSPLHF | TGTGCCTGGAGAATTACAGGGGGCTCACCCCTCCACTTT
TRBJ2-3 | NA | TRBV25-1 | NA | CATREAPQWYF | TGTGCCACAAGGGAGGCCCCGCAGTGGTATTTT
TRBJ2-3 | NA | TRBV5-1 | TRBD2 | CASTVGTAGVYTQYF | TGCGCCAGCACCGTCGGTACTGCGGGGGTGTATACGCAGTATTTT
TRBJ2-7 | NA | TRBV1 | NA | CTSRSLSGQIYEQYF | TGCACCAGCAGATCCCTTTCAGGACAGATATACGAGCAGTACTTC
TRBJ1-6 | NA | TRBV5-4 | TRBD1 | CASSPIWDSQTPLHF | TGTGCCAGCAGCCCAATATGGGACAGCCAGACACCCCTCCACTTT
TRBJ1-1 | NA | TRBV6-5 | NA | CASRSQGNTEAFF | TGTGCCAGCAGATCACAGGGCAACACTGAAGCTTTCTTT
TRBJ1-1 | NA | TRBV11-2 | TRBD1 | CASSLDTGGAFF | TGTGCCAGCAGCTTAGACACAGGGGGAGCTTTCTTT
TRBJ1-4 | NA | TRBV3-1/TRBV3-2 | NA | CASSQEGRELGEKLFF | TGTGCCAGCAGCCAAGAAGGGAGGGAACTGGGTGAAAAACTGTTTTTT
TRBJ1-1 | NA | TRBV27 | NA | CASSPYDTVNTEAFF | TGTGCCAGCAGTCCCTACGACACAGTGAACACTGAAGCTTTCTTT
TRBJ1-2 | NA | TRBV19 | TRBD1 | CASSKGQGFEGYTF | TGTGCCAGTAGTAAAGGACAGGGCTTTGAGGGCTACACCTTC
TRBJ2-3 | NA | TRBV6-5 | TRBD2 | CASSRGGGPDTQYF | TGTGCCAGCAGCCGCGGGGGGGGACCAGATACGCAGTATTTT
TRBJ1-1 | NA | TRBV10-3 | NA | CAISVRGMNTEAFF | TGTGCCATCAGTGTGCGCGGAATGAACACTGAAGCTTTCTTT
TRBJ2-3 | once | TRBV3-1/TRBV3-2 | NA | CASSLGEETRYEAQYF | TGTGCCAGCAGCCTGGGAGAGGAGACAAGGTACGAGGCGCAGTATTTT
TRBJ1-1 | few | TRBV29-1 | NA | CSVVGLGGTEAFF | TGCAGCGTTGTGGGGCTGGGTGGCACTGAAGCTTTCTTT
TRBJ2-4 | NA | TRBV12-5 | TRBD1 | CASGWGQIAKNIQYF | TGTGCTAGTGGTTGGGGACAGATAGCCAAAAACATTCAGTACTTC
TRBJ1-5 | NA | TRBV12-3/TRBV12-4 | NA | CASAREFHQPQHF | TGTGCCAGCGCGAGGGAATTTCATCAGCCCCAGCATTTT
TRBJ1-2 | NA | TRBV18 | TRBD1 | CASSPTGDSNYGYTF | TGTGCCAGCTCACCGACAGGGGATAGTAACTATGGCTACACCTTC
TRBJ1-2 | once | TRBV6-6 | TRBD1 | CASSPPGQGFINYGYTF | TGTGCCAGCAGTCCCCCGGGACAGGGTTTTATTAACTATGGCTACACCTTC
TRBJ1-1 | NA | TRBV6-5 | TRBD1 | CASSYFRTGNTEAFF | TGTGCCAGCAGTTACTTCCGGACAGGGAACACTGAAGCTTTCTTT
TRBJ1-6 | once | TRBV6-5 | NA | CASTFSLSYNSPLHF | TGTGCCAGCACCTTCAGTCTCTCCTATAATTCACCCCTCCACTTT
TRBJ1-2 | NA | TRBV29-1 | NA | CSVWDGGSYGYTF | TGCAGCGTTTGGGACGGCGGGAGCTATGGCTACACCTTC
TRBJ1-2 | NA | TRBV6-1 | NA | CASSEGGSRGYTF | TGTGCCAGCAGTGAAGGAGGTTCTCGGGGGTACACCTTC
TRBJ1-1 | NA | TRBV3-1/TRBV3-2 | TRBD1 | CASSPRGRAYTEAFF | TGTGCCAGCAGCCCGAGGGGGCGTGCGTACACTGAAGCTTTCTTT
TRBJ2-3 | NA | TRBV27 | NA | CASGLGGTDTQYF | TGTGCCAGCGGTTTAGGGGGGACAGATACGCAGTATTTT
TRBJ2-1 | once | TRBV28 | NA | CASSRTPGAAERYNEQFF | TGTGCCAGCAGTCGCACTCCAGGGGCAGCCGAAAGGTACAATGAGCAGTTCTTC
TRBJ2-1 | NA | TRBV2 | TRBD2 | CASIFKWGLAPNEQFF | TGTGCCAGCATATTCAAGTGGGGACTAGCGCCCAATGAGCAGTTCTTC
TRBJ2-1 | few | TRBV24-1 | TRBD2 | CATSDGTSGTTYNEQFF | TGTGCCACCAGTGATGGGACTAGCGGGACGACCTACAATGAGCAGTTCTTC
TRBJ2-7 | few | TRBV19 | NA | CASSMLEGRNEQYF | TGTGCCAGTAGTATGTTGGAGGGGAGGAACGAGCAGTACTTC
TRBJ1-2 | NA | TRBV6-5 | TRBD1 | CASRPEGALYGYTF | TGTGCCAGCAGACCCGAGGGGGCACTCTATGGCTACACCTTC
TRBJ2-7 | NA | TRBV9 | NA | CASSVGQVGYEQYF | TGTGCCAGCAGCGTAGGTCAGGTCGGCTACGAGCAGTACTTC
TRBJ2-3 | NA | TRBV15 | TRBD2 | CATSTSGGPLDTQYF | TGTGCCACCAGCACTAGCGGGGGGCCCTTGGATACGCAGTATTTT
TRBJ1-5 | NA | TRBV2 | TRBD1 | CASSIDRGNNQPQHF | TGTGCCAGCAGCATAGACAGGGGGAATAATCAGCCCCAGCATTTT
TRBJ1-5 | NA | TRBV19 | NA | CASSIGSQPQHF | TGTGCCAGTAGCATAGGGAGTCAGCCCCAGCATTTT
TRBJ1-2 | NA | TRBV28 | TRBD1 | CASSTGGYYGYTF | TGTGCCAGCAGTACAGGGGGATACTATGGCTACACCTTC
TRBJ1-3 | NA | TRBV2 | NA | CASSESQTLSGNTIYF | TGTGCCAGCAGTGAAAGTCAGACTCTAAGCGGAAACACCATATATTTT
TRBJ1-2 | NA | TRBV6-5 | NA | CASSLGGNYGYTF | TGTGCCAGCAGCCTAGGGGGTAACTATGGCTACACCTTC
TRBJ1-5 | NA | TRBV23-1 | NA | CASSPYRLNQPQHF | TGCGCCAGCAGCCCTTACAGGCTAAATCAGCCCCAGCATTTT